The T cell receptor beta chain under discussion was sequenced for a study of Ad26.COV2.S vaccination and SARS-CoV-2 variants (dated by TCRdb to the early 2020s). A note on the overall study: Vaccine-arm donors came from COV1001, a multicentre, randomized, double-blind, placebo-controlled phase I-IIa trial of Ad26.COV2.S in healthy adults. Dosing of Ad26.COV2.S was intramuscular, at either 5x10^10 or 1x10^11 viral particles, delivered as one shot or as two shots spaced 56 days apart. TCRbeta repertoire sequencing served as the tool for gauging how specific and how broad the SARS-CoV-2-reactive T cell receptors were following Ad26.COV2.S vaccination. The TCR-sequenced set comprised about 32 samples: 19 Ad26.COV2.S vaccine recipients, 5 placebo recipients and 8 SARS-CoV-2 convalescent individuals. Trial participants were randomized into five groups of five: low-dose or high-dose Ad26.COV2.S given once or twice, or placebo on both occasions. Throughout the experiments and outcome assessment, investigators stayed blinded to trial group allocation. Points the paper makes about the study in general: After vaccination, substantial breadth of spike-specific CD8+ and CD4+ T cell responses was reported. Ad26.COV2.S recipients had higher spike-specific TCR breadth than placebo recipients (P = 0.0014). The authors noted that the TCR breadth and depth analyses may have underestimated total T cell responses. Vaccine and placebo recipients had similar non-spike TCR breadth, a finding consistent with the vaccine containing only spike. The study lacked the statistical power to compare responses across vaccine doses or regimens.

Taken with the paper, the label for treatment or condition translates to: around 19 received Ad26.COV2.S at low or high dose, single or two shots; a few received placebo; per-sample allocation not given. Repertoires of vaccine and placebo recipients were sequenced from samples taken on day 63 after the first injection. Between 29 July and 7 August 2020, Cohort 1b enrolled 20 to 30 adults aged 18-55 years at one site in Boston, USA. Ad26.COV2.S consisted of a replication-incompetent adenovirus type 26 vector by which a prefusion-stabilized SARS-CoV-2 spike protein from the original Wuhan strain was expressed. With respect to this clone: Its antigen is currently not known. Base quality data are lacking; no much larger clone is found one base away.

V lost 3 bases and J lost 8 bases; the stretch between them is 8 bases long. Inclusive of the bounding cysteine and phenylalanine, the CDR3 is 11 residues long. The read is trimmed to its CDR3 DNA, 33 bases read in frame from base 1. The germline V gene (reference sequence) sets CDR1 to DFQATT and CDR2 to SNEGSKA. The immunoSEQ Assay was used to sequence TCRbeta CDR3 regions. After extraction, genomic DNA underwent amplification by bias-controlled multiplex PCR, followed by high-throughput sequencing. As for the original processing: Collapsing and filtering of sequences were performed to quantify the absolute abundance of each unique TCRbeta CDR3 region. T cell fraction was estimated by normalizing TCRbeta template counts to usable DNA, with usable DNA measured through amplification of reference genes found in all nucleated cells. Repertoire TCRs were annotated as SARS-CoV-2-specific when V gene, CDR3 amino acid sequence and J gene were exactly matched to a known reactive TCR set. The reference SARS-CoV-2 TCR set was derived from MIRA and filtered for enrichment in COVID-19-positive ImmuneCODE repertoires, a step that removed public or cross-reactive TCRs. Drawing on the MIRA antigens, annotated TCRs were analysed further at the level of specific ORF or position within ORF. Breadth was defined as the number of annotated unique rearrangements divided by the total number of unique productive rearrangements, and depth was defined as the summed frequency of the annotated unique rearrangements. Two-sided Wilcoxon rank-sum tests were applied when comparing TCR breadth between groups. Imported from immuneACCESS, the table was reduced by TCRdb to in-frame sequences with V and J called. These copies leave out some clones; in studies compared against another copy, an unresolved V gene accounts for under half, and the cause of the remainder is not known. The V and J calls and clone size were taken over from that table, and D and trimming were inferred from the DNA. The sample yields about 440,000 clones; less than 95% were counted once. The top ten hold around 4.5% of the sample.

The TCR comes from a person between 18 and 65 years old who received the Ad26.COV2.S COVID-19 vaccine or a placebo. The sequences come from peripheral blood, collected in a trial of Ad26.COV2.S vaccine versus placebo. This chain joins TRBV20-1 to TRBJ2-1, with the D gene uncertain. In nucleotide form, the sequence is TGCAGTGCTAGTTTGTGGGATGAGCAGTTCTTC. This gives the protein CSASLWDEQFF.